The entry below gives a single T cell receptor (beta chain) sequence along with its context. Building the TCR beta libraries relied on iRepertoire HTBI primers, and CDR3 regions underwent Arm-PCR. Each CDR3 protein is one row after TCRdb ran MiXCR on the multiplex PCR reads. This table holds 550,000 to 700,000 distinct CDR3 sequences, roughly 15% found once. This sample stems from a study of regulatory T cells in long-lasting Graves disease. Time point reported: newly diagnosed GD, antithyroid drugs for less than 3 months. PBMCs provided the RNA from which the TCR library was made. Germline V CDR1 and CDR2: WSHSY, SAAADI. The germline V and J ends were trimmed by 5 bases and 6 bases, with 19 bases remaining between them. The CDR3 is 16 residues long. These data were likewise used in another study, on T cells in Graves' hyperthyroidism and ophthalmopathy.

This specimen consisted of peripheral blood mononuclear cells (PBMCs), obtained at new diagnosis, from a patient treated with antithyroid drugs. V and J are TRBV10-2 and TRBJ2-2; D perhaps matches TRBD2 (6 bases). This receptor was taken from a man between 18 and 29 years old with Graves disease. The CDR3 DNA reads TGCGCCAGCAGTCTCACGGGAGTGGGGGGTCCCGGGGAGCTGTTTTTT. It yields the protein CASSLTGVGGPGELFF.